This T cell receptor beta chain was obtained from a study of T cells in Graves' hyperthyroidism and ophthalmopathy. Amplified TCR beta CDR3 regions came from RNA transcripts. First-round RT-PCR targeting the TCR CDR3 was performed with the HTBI primer set. MiXCR was run by TCRdb on the multiplex PCR reads, yielding one entry per CDR3 protein. Of approximately 690,000 distinct CDR3 sequences in the sample, about 14% were seen once. The V gene lost 6 bases and the J gene lost 4 bases, with 10 bases spanning the gap. The CDR3 extends over 13 amino acids. Germline V gene data show CDR1 as SGHRS and CDR2 as YFSETQ. This clonotype was seen many times.

Specimen: blood. This chain links TRBV5-1 with TRBJ2-2, with D uncertain. The origin of this receptor is a woman between 45 and 60 years old with Graves' ophthalmopathy. This CDR3 reads CASNTLGTGELFF. The CDR3 DNA is TGCGCCAGCAACACCCTTGGCACCGGGGAGCTGTTTTTT.